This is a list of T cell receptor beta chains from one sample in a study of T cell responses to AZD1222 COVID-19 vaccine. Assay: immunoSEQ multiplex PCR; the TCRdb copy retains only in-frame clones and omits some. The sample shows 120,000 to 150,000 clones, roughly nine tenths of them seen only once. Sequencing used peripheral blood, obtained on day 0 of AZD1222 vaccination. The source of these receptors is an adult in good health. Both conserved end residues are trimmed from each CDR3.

CDR3aa: ASLDARGASNSPLH; v_gene: TRBV5-6; j_gene: TRBJ1-6
CDR3aa: ASSLGPFDEQF; v_gene: TRBV7-3; j_gene: TRBJ2-1
CDR3aa: ASTQDSPRTGELF; v_gene: TRBV5-1; j_gene: TRBJ2-2
CDR3aa: ASSRHNRDRAYEQY; v_gene: TRBV27; j_gene: TRBJ2-7
CDR3aa: ASKDTGMVTEAF; v_gene: TRBV5-1; j_gene: TRBJ1-1
CDR3aa: ASTGEYNSPLH; v_gene: TRBV2; j_gene: TRBJ1-6
CDR3aa: SASEGLERTLGYEQY; v_gene: TRBV20-1; j_gene: TRBJ2-7
CDR3aa: ASSPRGDQPQH; v_gene: TRBV19; j_gene: TRBJ1-5
CDR3aa: ASRDGTSKAF; v_gene: TRBV3-1/TRBV3-2; j_gene: TRBJ1-1
CDR3aa: ASSDRGLNYGYT; v_gene: TRBV10-2; j_gene: TRBJ1-2
CDR3aa: ASSLSRDSIYEQY; v_gene: TRBV5-1; j_gene: TRBJ2-7
CDR3aa: ASSPGDQPQH; v_gene: TRBV7-9; j_gene: TRBJ1-5
CDR3aa: ASSDPTTDTQY; v_gene: TRBV6-4; j_gene: TRBJ2-3
CDR3aa: ASRYRMNTGELF; v_gene: TRBV27; j_gene: TRBJ2-2
CDR3aa: ASSVYTELATEAF; v_gene: TRBV5-8; j_gene: TRBJ1-1
CDR3aa: AWSRSLGNEQF; v_gene: TRBV30; j_gene: TRBJ2-1
CDR3aa: ASSPRTGMNTEAF; v_gene: TRBV19; j_gene: TRBJ1-1